The clone carrying this T cell receptor (beta chain) was detected once. The sample belongs to a study of cytomegalovirus exposure and HLA in healthy donors. With 60 Vbeta and 13 Jbeta primers, the PCR was carried out. Method: immunoSEQ multiplex PCR; TCRdb's copy keeps in-frame clones and lacks some. The table has about 140,000 clones, nearly 80% seen once. V lost 5 bases to trimming and J lost 2 bases; unmatched junction nucleotides: 10. The CDR3 is 19 amino acids. Germline lookup yields CDR1 SEHNR and CDR2 FQNEAQ (reference sequence). Sequencing was done on a sample of PBMCs. V and J are TRBV7-9 and TRBJ2-2; TRBD2 agrees at 14 bases. The receptor was isolated from a man aged 25 to 40 in good health and CMV-seronegative. Here the CDR3 reads CASSLHAGLAGGNTGELFF. CDR3 DNA: TGTGCCAGCAGCCTTCATGCAGGACTAGCGGGAGGTAACACCGGGGAGCTGTTTTTT.